The clone carrying this T cell receptor (beta chain) was counted many times. What it binds is not known. TCRdb processed the 5' RACE reads anew with MiXCR; each CDR3 protein has one entry. This table holds more than 45,000 distinct CDR3 sequences, roughly an eighth found once. This specimen comes from a study of neurological immune-mediated disorders. V shed 4 bases and J shed 6 bases, with 9 bases lying between them. CDR3 length: 13 residues. The study's findings and limits: CDR3 amino acid sequences found in expanded clones were never shared across subjects, suggesting private repertoires in all groups.

The source of this sequence is a man between 60 and 70 years old in good health. The source material was PBMCs. The V call is TRBV12-3 or TRBV12-4, the J call TRBJ2-2, with D tentatively TRBD1 or TRBD2 (6 bases each). CDR3 protein: CASSWGASGELFF. The CDR3 DNA reads as TGTGCCAGCAGTTGGGGGGCGTCCGGGGAGCTGTTTTTT.